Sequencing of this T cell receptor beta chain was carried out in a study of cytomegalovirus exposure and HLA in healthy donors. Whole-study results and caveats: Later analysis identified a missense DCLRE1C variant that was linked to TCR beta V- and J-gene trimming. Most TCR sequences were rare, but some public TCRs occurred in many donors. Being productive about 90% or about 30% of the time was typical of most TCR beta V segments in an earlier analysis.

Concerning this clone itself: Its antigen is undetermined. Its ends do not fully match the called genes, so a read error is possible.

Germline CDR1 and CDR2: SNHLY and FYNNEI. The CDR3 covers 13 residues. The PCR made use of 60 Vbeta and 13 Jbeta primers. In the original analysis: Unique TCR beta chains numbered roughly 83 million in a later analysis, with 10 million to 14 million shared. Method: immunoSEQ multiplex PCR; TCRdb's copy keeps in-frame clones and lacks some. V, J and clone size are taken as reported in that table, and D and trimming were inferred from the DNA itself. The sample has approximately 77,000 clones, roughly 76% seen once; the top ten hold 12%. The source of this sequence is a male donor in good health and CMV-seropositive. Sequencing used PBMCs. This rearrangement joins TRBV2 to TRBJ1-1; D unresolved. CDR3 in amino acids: CASSPLENPEAFF. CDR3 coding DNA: TGTGCCAGCAGTCCCCTTGAGAACCCTGAAGCTTTCTTT.